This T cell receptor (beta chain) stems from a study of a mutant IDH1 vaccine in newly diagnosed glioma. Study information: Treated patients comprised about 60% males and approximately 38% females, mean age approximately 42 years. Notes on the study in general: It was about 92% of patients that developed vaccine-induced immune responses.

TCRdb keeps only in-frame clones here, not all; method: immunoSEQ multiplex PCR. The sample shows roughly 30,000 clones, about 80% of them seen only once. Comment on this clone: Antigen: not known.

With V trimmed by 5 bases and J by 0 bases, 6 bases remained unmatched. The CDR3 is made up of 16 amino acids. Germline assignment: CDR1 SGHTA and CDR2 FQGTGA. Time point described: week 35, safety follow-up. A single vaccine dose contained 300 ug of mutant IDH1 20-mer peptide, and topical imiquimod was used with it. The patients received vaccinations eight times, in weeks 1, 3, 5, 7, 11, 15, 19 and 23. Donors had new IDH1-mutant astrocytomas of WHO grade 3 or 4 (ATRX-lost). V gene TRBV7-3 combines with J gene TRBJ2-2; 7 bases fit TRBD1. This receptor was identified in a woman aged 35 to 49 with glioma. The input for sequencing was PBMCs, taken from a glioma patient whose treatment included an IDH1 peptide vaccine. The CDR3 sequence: CASSPRGPTNTGELFF. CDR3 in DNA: TGTGCCAGCAGCCCGAGGGGGCCGACGAACACCGGGGAGCTGTTTTTT.